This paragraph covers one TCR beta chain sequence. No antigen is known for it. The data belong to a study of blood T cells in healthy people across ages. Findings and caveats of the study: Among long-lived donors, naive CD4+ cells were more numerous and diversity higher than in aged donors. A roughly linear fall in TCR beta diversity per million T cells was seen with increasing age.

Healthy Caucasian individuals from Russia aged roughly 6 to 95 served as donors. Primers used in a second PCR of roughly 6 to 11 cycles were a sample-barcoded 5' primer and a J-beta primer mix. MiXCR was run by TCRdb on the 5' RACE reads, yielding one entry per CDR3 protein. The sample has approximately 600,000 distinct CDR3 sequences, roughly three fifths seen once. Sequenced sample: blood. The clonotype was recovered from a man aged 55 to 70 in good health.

The CDR3, as DNA: TGTGCCACTAAAGGGTCTTGGGGGGACAAACGGCCAGAGACCCAGTACTTC. Its protein is CATKGSWGDKRPETQYF. The rearrangement links TRBV6-1 to TRBJ2-5; D is possibly TRBD1 or TRBD2 (6 bases each). V gave up 10 bases and J gave up 4 bases, with 28 bases separating them. The CDR3 contains 17 residues. Germline CDR1 MNHNS, CDR2 SASEGT.